The 25 T cell receptor beta chains given below trace back to one sample, sequenced in a study of brain T cells in children with intractable seizures. The time point here: blood from clinic visit 5 months post-surgery; TSC patient then seizure free. Generated by immunoSEQ multiplex PCR, the TCRdb table keeps only in-frame clones and is missing some. Here the sample spans about 320,000 clones, over 90% being singletons. This specimen consisted of peripheral blood, obtained 4 to 5 months after surgery. These TCRs come from a boy under three years old with tuberous sclerosis and intractable seizures.

V is TRBV6-5 and J is TRBJ2-3; 9 positions agree with TRBD2. J gave up 4 bases and V 4 bases, and 9 bases lay outside the gene matches. Germline V gene sequence: CDR1 MNHEY, CDR2 SVGAGI. The CDR3 is made up of 16 amino acids. The CDR3 bases are TGTGCCAGCAGTTCCCCGGCGGGGGGGCAGGCAGATACGCAGTATTTT. Residues: CASSSPAGGQADTQYF.

This clone is a singleton in its sample. V is TRBV5-1 and J is TRBJ1-1, with 7 positions matching TRBD1. The CDR3 runs to 12 residues. V was clipped by 4 bases and J by 7 bases; unmatched bases: 4. Germline V gives CDR1 SGHRS, CDR2 YFSETQ. The CDR3: CASSPRDSEAFF. CDR3 DNA sequence: TGCGCCAGCAGCCCGCGGGACAGTGAAGCTTTCTTT.

The genes are TRBV6-5 and TRBJ2-3; a weak D match, TRBD1 (5 bases). The CDR3 sequence is 14 residues long. The V gene lost 4 bases and the J gene lost 5 bases, with 13 bases spanning the gap. CDR1 is MNHEY and CDR2 is SVGAGI in the germline V gene. CDR3 loop: CASSLMGPKDTQYF. In DNA form, the CDR3 reads TGTGCCAGCAGTTTAATGGGGCCGAAAGATACGCAGTATTTT.

This clone has only one observation. The J gene is TRBJ1-2, the V gene TRBV27; 7 bases are a match to TRBD1. Germline V gene lookup returns CDR1 MNHEY and CDR2 SMNVEV (reference sequence). J was trimmed by 7 bases and V by 0 bases; bases with no gene match: 8. CDR3 size: 15 residues. The CDR3 is CASSLSYANRGGYTF. The CDR3 DNA sequence: TGTGCCAGCAGTTTATCCTACGCAAACAGGGGTGGCTACACCTTC.

The chain uses TRBV6-1 and TRBJ1-6; tentatively, D is TRBD1 (5 bases). The CDR3 runs to 19 residues. CDR1 is MNHNS, CDR2 SASEGT, per germline. V shed 3 bases and J shed 5 bases, with 23 bases lying between them. This CDR3 is CASSDRDGDSFKDNSPLHF. The CDR3 region has the DNA TGTGCCAGCAGTGACCGGGACGGTGATAGCTTTAAGGATAATTCACCCCTCCACTTT.

The chain joins TRBV14 to TRBJ2-7, with no clear D. Trimming left V 0 bases short and J 6 bases short, with 9 bases between. The CDR3 sequence is 13 residues long. From germline, CDR1 is SGHDN and CDR2 FVKESK. The CDR3 DNA follows: TGTGCCAGCAGCCAAGATTTAGGACGCGAGCAGTACTTC. It encodes CASSQDLGREQYF.

V gene TRBV11-2 combines with J gene TRBJ1-3; D unclear. Germline V gene lookup returns CDR1 SGHAT and CDR2 FQNNGV. This CDR3 spans 14 amino acids. The V gene lost 0 bases and the J gene lost 6 bases, with 9 bases spanning the gap. CDR3: CASSLDMRTNTIYF. The DNA for the CDR3 is TGTGCCAGCAGCTTAGATATGAGGACAAACACCATATATTTT.

The V gene is TRBV7-3, the J gene TRBJ2-3; no clear D. Per germline, CDR1 SGHTA and CDR2 FQGTGA. V was trimmed by 0 bases and J by 1 base, leaving 20 bases between them. The CDR3 spans 19 residues. Here the CDR3 reads CASSLTVWGRAGGTDTQYF. Here the CDR3 DNA reads TGTGCCAGCAGCTTAACGGTATGGGGTCGGGCCGGTGGCACAGATACGCAGTATTTT. Drawing the rest from reference TRBV7-3 and TRBJ2-3, the complete variable domain is GAGVSQTPSNKVTEKGKYVELRCDPISGHTALYWYRQSLGQGPEFLIYFQGTGAADDSGLPNDRFFAVRPEGSVSTLKIQRTERGDSAVYLCASSLTVWGRAGGTDTQYFGPGTRLTVL.

The gene calls are TRBV27 and TRBJ1-5; D not certain. Trimming removed 4 bases from V and 7 bases from J, with 17 bases in between. The germline V gene encodes CDR1 MNHEY and CDR2 SMNVEV (reference sequence). The CDR3 has 15 amino acids. CDR3 loop: CASSSFSSGSQPQHF. In DNA, the CDR3 is TGTGCCAGCAGTTCATTCTCGTCGGGGAGCCAGCCCCAGCATTTT.

V gene TRBV4-2 combines with J gene TRBJ1-1; D not certain. The CDR3 is 16 residues long. Trimming stripped 3 bases from V and 1 base from J, with 15 bases between. The germline CDR1 and CDR2 sequences are LGHNA and YNFKEQ. DNA of the CDR3: TGTGCCAGCAGCCACCTACCCAATTACGGGAACACTGAAGCTTTCTTT. Protein sequence: CASSHLPNYGNTEAFF.

J is TRBJ1-2 and V is TRBV29-1; a possible D gene is TRBD1 (5 bases). Looked up from germline, CDR1 is SQVTM and CDR2 is ANQGSEA. The CDR3 extends over 12 amino acids. With 5 bases removed from V and 2 bases from J, the gap between germline ends came to 9 bases. CDR3: CSVTDSNYGYTF. In nucleotides, the CDR3 is TGCAGCGTTACCGACAGCAACTATGGCTACACCTTC.

The chain recombines TRBV7-2 with TRBJ2-1; unclear D gene. This CDR3 is built from 15 residues. Deletions cut 4 bases from V and 0 bases from J, with 10 bases between. Germline V CDR1 and CDR2: SGHTA, FQGNSA. In DNA form, the CDR3 reads TGTGCCAGCAGCTCCCATCCCAGCTCCTACAATGAGCAGTTCTTC. The encoded protein is CASSSHPSSYNEQFF.

The gene calls are TRBV19 and TRBJ1-1, with D unclear. The CDR3 is 15 amino acids. Trimming left V 6 bases short and J 3 bases short, with 17 bases between. Germline V gene data show CDR1 as LNHDA and CDR2 as SQIVND (reference sequence). CDR3 amino acids: CASREDEKIDTEAFF. CDR3 bases: TGTGCCAGTAGGGAGGACGAGAAAATCGACACTGAAGCTTTCTTT.

This rearrangement joins TRBV30 to TRBJ2-4, with D tentatively TRBD1 or TRBD2 (5 bases each). The V and J ends lost 3 bases and 5 bases respectively, with 11 bases between them. The CDR3 is made up of 13 amino acids. Looked up from germline, CDR1 is GTSNPN and CDR2 is SVGIG (reference sequence). CDR3 residues: CAWRDPGQNIQYF. As DNA, the CDR3 is TGTGCCTGGAGGGATCCGGGACAAAACATTCAGTACTTC.

The rearrangement links TRBV9 to TRBJ1-6, with D perhaps TRBD1 (6 bases). Germline V CDR1 and CDR2: SGDLS, YYNGEE. V was cut by 3 bases and J by 8 bases, with 18 bases left in between. This CDR3 contains 16 residues. The CDR3 DNA is TGTGCCAGCAGCGAGGGGACGGGACATTGGGATTCACCCCTCCACTTT. Protein: CASSEGTGHWDSPLHF.

The chain joins TRBV5-5 to TRBJ2-3; a possible D gene is TRBD2 (6 bases). The CDR3 sequence is 14 residues long. Germline V gives CDR1 SGHKS, CDR2 YYEKEE (reference sequence). The V end lost 5 bases, the J end lost 6 bases, and 16 bases lay between the germline ends. The CDR3 loop is CASSTTRRYDTQYF. In nucleotides, the CDR3 is TGTGCCAGCAGTACGACTAGGAGGTACGATACGCAGTATTTT. Looking up the rest from reference TRBV5-5 and TRBJ2-3 gives the full variable domain: DAGVTQSPTHLIKTRGQQVTLRCSPISGHKSVSWYQQVLGQGPQFIFQYYEKEERGRGNFPDRFSARQFPNYSSELNVNALLLGDSALYLCASSTTRRYDTQYFGPGTRLTVL.

The rearrangement links TRBV7-8 to TRBJ1-6, with TRBD1 matching 11 bases. Germline lookup yields CDR1 SGHVS and CDR2 FQNEAQ. This CDR3 is built from 18 residues. With 5 bases clipped from V and 6 bases from J, the junction kept 12 bases outside the gene matches. CDR3 nucleotide sequence: TGTGCCAGCAGCATACCGAACGCCGGGACAGGGGGTAATTCACCCCTCCACTTT. Protein product: CASSIPNAGTGGNSPLHF.

This clone was observed a single time. The chain employs TRBV11-2 and TRBJ2-3; 9 bases match TRBD2. V gave up 1 base and J gave up 6 bases; unmatched junction bases: 5. The CDR3 extends over 15 amino acids. Germline-derived CDR1 and CDR2 are SGHAT and FQNNGV. CDR3 residues: CASSLGSSGGDTQYF. The CDR3, as DNA: TGTGCCAGCAGCTTAGGGTCAAGCGGGGGGGATACGCAGTATTTT.

The rearrangement joins TRBV7-8 to TRBJ2-7; D perhaps matches TRBD1 (6 bases). V lost 5 bases to trimming and J lost 3 bases, with 17 bases between them. CDR3 length: 15 amino acids. Per the germline V gene, CDR1 is SGHVS and CDR2 is FQNEAQ. CDR3 region: CASSRRRDTYYEQYF. CDR3 nucleotide sequence: TGTGCCAGCAGCAGGCGCCGGGACACTTACTACGAGCAGTACTTC.

The chain joins TRBV29-1 to TRBJ1-1; D gene unclear. This CDR3 is 10 amino acids long. Germline V gene data show CDR1 as SQVTM and CDR2 as ANQGSEA. V lost 4 bases and J 2 bases, leaving 2 bases between the germline ends. The CDR3 sequence is CSVANTEAFF. CDR3 coding DNA: TGCAGCGTTGCAAACACTGAAGCTTTCTTT.

The genes are TRBV2 and TRBJ1-2; 9 nucleotides agree with TRBD1. The trim removed 8 bases at V and 3 bases at J, leaving 10 bases unmatched. From germline, CDR1 is SNHLY and CDR2 FYNNEI. This CDR3 spans 15 amino acids. In DNA form, the CDR3 reads TGTGCCAGCCTAACCGGGACAGGGATTTACTATGGCTACACCTTC. Protein product: CASLTGTGIYYGYTF.

V is TRBV28 and J is TRBJ2-2, with 7 bases that match TRBD1. Germline V lookup: CDR1 MDHEN, CDR2 SYDVKM. The ends lost 6 bases at V and 5 bases at J; junction bases unmatched: 6. This CDR3 is built from 14 residues. CDR3 DNA sequence: TGTGCCAGCAGACGGACAGGCAATACCGGGGAGCTGTTTTTT. The encoded protein is CASRRTGNTGELFF.

The rearrangement joins TRBV3-1 (or the pseudogene TRBV3-2) to TRBJ2-3; D may match TRBD1 or TRBD2 (5 bases each). CDR1 is LGHDT, CDR2 YNNKEL, per germline (reference sequence). The V end lost 3 bases, the J end lost 3 bases, and 13 bases lay between the germline ends. The CDR3 loop spans 15 amino acids. CDR3 in DNA: TGTGCCAGCAGCCAGAGGCCGGGGCGGACAGATACGCAGTATTTT. Its protein is CASSQRPGRTDTQYF.

As DNA, the CDR3 is TGTGCCACCTCCGACAGGGGTACTGAAGCTTTCTTT. It is translated as CATSDRGTEAFF. The gene calls are TRBV24-1 and TRBJ1-1; TRBD1 aligns across 8 bases. Germline values: CDR1 KGHDR, CDR2 SFDVKD. The CDR3 covers 12 residues. The V and J ends lost 9 bases and 5 bases, in that order; junction bases with no gene match: 4.

V gene TRBV5-1 combines with J gene TRBJ2-1, with a tentative D call TRBD1 (6 bases). V lost 2 bases to trimming and J lost 5 bases, with 20 bases between them. This CDR3 comprises 17 residues. The germline V gene encodes CDR1 SGHRS and CDR2 YFSETQ. The CDR3 is CASSFQTGTRTNNEQFF. CDR3 bases: TGCGCCAGCAGCTTCCAAACCGGGACACGAACCAACAATGAGCAGTTCTTC. Drawing the rest from reference TRBV5-1 and TRBJ2-1, the complete variable domain is KAGVTQTPRYLIKTRGQQVTLSCSPISGHRSVSWYQQTPGQGLQFLFEYFSETQRNKGNFPGRFSGRQFSNSRSEMNVSTLELGDSALYLCASSFQTGTRTNNEQFFGPGTRLTVL.